This section outlines one T cell receptor beta chain sequence together with its context. Antigen unknown. Multiplex touch-down PCR with TRB-A/B primers amplified rearranged V-D-J TRB sequences. A single record per CDR3 protein comes from TCRdb applying MiXCR to the multiplex PCR reads. The repertoire holds 9,500 or so distinct CDR3 sequences, with about 33% as singletons. The template was genomic DNA from peripheral blood, not RNA. This sample is part of a study of T cell repertoires in aging, cancer and after chemotherapy. In the study overall: The full dataset contained several million TCR reads.

The study, taken as a whole, reports: In cancer patients, declining TCR diversity with age involved lost richness and lost evenness.

The V gene lost 4 bases and the J gene lost 11 bases, with 17 bases spanning the gap. Germline V gene data show CDR1 as MGHRA and CDR2 as YSYEKL. The CDR3 runs to 13 residues. This TCR was sampled from a human donor in good health. V usage is TRBV4-1 and J usage is TRBJ1-1; D not certain. The sequenced sample consisted of blood. The CDR3 here is CASSPPGGPGAFF. CDR3 DNA: TGCGCCAGCAGCCCCCCGGGAGGACCCGGGGCTTTCTTT.